This entry describes one TCR beta chain. Sequencing was performed with immunoSEQ multiplex PCR; in TCRdb, only in-frame clones are kept and a portion is missing. Of over 75,000 clones listed, 83% are singletons. This sample was taken from a study of radiotherapy plus CTLA-4 blockade in lung cancer. CDR3 length: 10 residues. The V and J ends lost 3 bases and 13 bases, in that order; junction bases with no gene match: 2. Germline-derived CDR1 and CDR2 are DFQATT and SNEGSKA (reference sequence). Sequences were derived from peripheral blood, sampled from a patient treated with radiotherapy plus ipilimumab. The origin of this receptor is a human donor with non-small cell lung cancer who had stable disease on radiotherapy plus ipilimumab. This sequence joins TRBV20-1 and TRBJ2-5, with 10 bases lining up with TRBD1. CDR3 nucleotides: TGCAGTGCTAGCCGGGACAGGGGGTACTTC. Protein product: CSASRDRGYF.